Each of the 22 T cell receptor beta chains below was sequenced from the same sample in a study of metastatic and nonmetastatic thyroid tumors. No treatment had been given to any patient before thyroid surgery. From the PCR reads, TCRdb re-called clones with MiXCR. The profile shows 20,000 to 25,000 clones, just over 20% of them singletons. The sequenced material came from blood. The origin of the receptors is a female donor with papillary thyroid cancer or a benign thyroid nodule (not recorded which). Some clones in this sample may be carry-over from other donors' samples.

This clone has ten or more counts. V is TRBV30 and J is TRBJ1-1, with D hard to call. Trimming took 4 bases from V and 5 from J, leaving 14 bases between them. The germline V gene has CDR1 GTSNPN and CDR2 SVGIG (reference sequence). This CDR3 contains 13 residues. CDR3 amino acids: CAWIAQRWTEAFF. CDR3 in DNA: TGTGCCTGGATTGCGCAGAGGTGGACTGAAGCTTTCTTT.

In this sample, this clone turned up many times. The rearrangement uses TRBV12-3 or TRBV12-4 and TRBJ2-5; no firm D call. The germline V and J ends were trimmed by 2 bases and 2 bases, with 6 bases remaining between them. This CDR3 is 13 amino acids long. CDR3 sequence reads: CASSLSPQETQYF. The CDR3 DNA reads as TGTGCCAGCAGTTTATCACCTCAAGAGACCCAGTACTTC.

Concerning this clone itself: Possible read error: a much larger clone is one base away. V gene TRBV10-3 combines with J gene TRBJ2-1, with 10 bases identical to TRBD2. Trimming removed 8 bases from V and 7 bases from J; junction bases left unmatched: 5. Germline V CDR1 and CDR2: ENHRY, SYGVKD. This CDR3 has 13 residues. The CDR3 protein is CAICSGRGNEQFF. In DNA, the CDR3 is TGTGCCATCTGCAGCGGGAGGGGGAATGAGCAGTTCTTC.

The CDR3 protein is CASSEQLLLQETQYF. CDR3 coding DNA: TGTGCCAGCAGTGAGCAACTACTACTCCAAGAGACCCAGTACTTC. The chain uses TRBV6-1 and TRBJ2-5; no clear D gene. Germline CDR1 is MNHNS and CDR2 is SASEGT. V was trimmed by 3 bases and J by 1 base, leaving 12 bases between them. This CDR3 comprises 15 residues.

This clone is deemed medium-sized (0.01 to 0.1%). The chain joins TRBV6-1 to TRBJ2-1; D is possibly TRBD1 (5 bases). The germline gives CDR1 MNHNS, CDR2 SASEGT. The CDR3 extends over 15 amino acids. V gave up 6 bases and J gave up 4 bases, with 16 bases separating them. In DNA form, the CDR3 reads TGTGCCAGCAGGCGACAGTCTACCCCTTACAATGAGCAGTTCTTC. This sequence encodes CASRRQSTPYNEQFF.

This clone was observed a few times. The chain couples TRBV30 to TRBJ1-5; no clear D. The germline gives CDR1 GTSNPN, CDR2 SVGIG (reference sequence). Trimming took off 4 bases at V and 11 bases at J, with 18 bases between the two ends. The CDR3 totals 13 residues. As DNA, the CDR3 is TGTGCCTGGACCCAGACACCCAATTCAGCCCAGCATTTT. Its protein is CAWTQTPNSAQHF.

In this sample, this clone turned up a few times. The V and J genes are TRBV14 and TRBJ2-7; no definite D call. V was cut by 8 bases and J by 1 base, with 12 bases left in between. Germline V gives CDR1 SGHDN, CDR2 FVKESK. The CDR3 loop spans 13 amino acids. Here the CDR3 reads CASSALGSYEQYF. For the CDR3, the DNA is TGTGCCAGCTCCGCGCTCGGATCCTACGAGCAGTACTTC.

This rearrangement joins TRBV12-3 or TRBV12-4 to TRBJ1-2, with TRBD1 matching 11 bases. The CDR3 sequence is 13 residues long. The trim removed 6 bases at V and 7 bases at J, leaving 4 bases unmatched. The CDR3 DNA reads TGTGCCAGCAGAATTGGGACAGGGGGTGGCTACACCTTC. Amino acids: CASRIGTGGGYTF.

This clone was seen repeatedly, ten times or more. The chain is built from TRBV5-1 and TRBJ1-2; D might be TRBD1 (5 bases). The germline V gene has CDR1 SGHRS and CDR2 YFSETQ. The CDR3 spans 12 residues. Trimming shortened V by 5 bases and J by 7 bases, and 12 bases separated the two germline ends. Here the CDR3 DNA reads TGCGCCAGCAGTTGGGGGTCTCTTGGCTACACCTTC. It is translated as CASSWGSLGYTF.

This clone was counted ten times or more. The V call is TRBV6-1, the J call TRBJ1-1; D uncertain. The V gene's germline CDR1 is MNHNS and CDR2 SASEGT. The germline V and J ends were trimmed by 0 bases and 1 base, with 6 bases remaining between them. The length of the CDR3 is 14 residues. CDR3 protein: CASSEAIKNTEAFF. The CDR3 DNA reads as TGTGCCAGCAGTGAAGCGATCAAGAACACTGAAGCTTTCTTT.

This clone was picked up many times. The same CDR3 also results from other DNA sequences found in this sample. The chain couples TRBV5-1 to TRBJ2-7, with a possible D match to TRBD1 (6 bases). Germline V gene data show CDR1 as SGHRS and CDR2 as YFSETQ. The V and J ends lost 2 bases and 6 bases respectively, with 12 bases between them. CDR3 length: 13 amino acids. In nucleotides, the CDR3 is TGCGCCAGCAGCTTAACACAGGGTGGCGAGCAGTACTTC. Translated, it gives CASSLTQGGEQYF.

As to this clone: At one end the junction does not follow the germline gene, possibly because of a read error. The chain uses TRBV9 and TRBJ2-3, with D hard to call. In germline, CDR1 is SGDLS, CDR2 YYNGEE. The CDR3 sequence is 15 residues long. As DNA, the CDR3 is TGTGCCAGCATCCCCCGTGGGGATAGCACAGATACGCATTATTTT. Translated, it gives CASIPRGDSTDTHYF. Full variable domain (missing parts from reference TRBV9 and TRBJ2-3): DSGVTQTPKHLITATGQRVTLRCSPRSGDLSVYWYQQSLDQGLQFLIQYYNGEERAKGNILERFSAQQFPDLHSELNLSSLELGDSALYFCASIPRGDSTDTHYFGPGTRLTVL.

This clone came up many times. The chain recombines TRBV6-1 with TRBJ1-4; the D is unclear. Per the germline V gene, CDR1 is MNHNS and CDR2 is SASEGT. The CDR3 length is 15 residues. V was clipped by 6 bases and J by 0 bases, with 11 bases between them. DNA for the CDR3: TGTGCCAGCAGCCCCGATCCTGCAACTAATGAAAAACTGTTTTTT. Encoded protein: CASSPDPATNEKLFF.

This clone was recorded many times. J is TRBJ2-1 and V is TRBV6-4; no firm D call. V lost 3 bases, J lost 5 bases, and 8 bases lay in between. Germline-derived CDR1 and CDR2 are MRHNA and SNTAGT. This CDR3 region has 13 residues. The CDR3 spells CASSERRDNEQFF. The CDR3 bases are TGTGCCAGCAGTGAGCGGAGAGACAATGAGCAGTTCTTC.

Concerning this clone itself: This clone may be a read error of a much larger clone one base away. This same CDR3 is encoded by further DNA sequences in the sample. The chain links TRBV7-7 to TRBJ2-2; D might be TRBD2 (5 bases). The CDR3 length is 17 residues. CDR1 is SSHAT and CDR2 is FNYEAQ in the germline V gene (reference sequence). The ends were cut back, 2 bases at V and 6 bases at J, with 19 bases in the middle. The CDR3 region has the DNA TGTGCCAGCAGCTTATCCCCATCGGGATTAGGTGCCGGGGAGCTGTTTTTT. Translation gives CASSLSPSGLGAGELFF.

This clone was picked up a small number of times. The chain uses TRBV12-3 or TRBV12-4 and TRBJ2-7; 10 positions match TRBD1. V lost 3 bases to trimming and J lost 8 bases; unmatched junction nucleotides: 10. The CDR3 sequence is 15 residues long. The CDR3 loop reads CASSLAGTGETQQYF. CDR3 nucleotide sequence: TGTGCCAGCAGTTTGGCCGGGACAGGGGAGACCCAGCAGTACTTC.

This clone was seen ten or more times. This chain links TRBV9 with TRBJ2-1; the match to TRBD1 covers 8 bases. The CDR3 spans 16 residues. Losses at the gene ends were 0 bases for V and 6 bases for J; bases not matched to a gene: 8. Germline V CDR1 and CDR2: SGDLS, YYNGEE. CDR3 in DNA: TGTGCCAGCAGCGTAGTGGCGCAGGGGGCCGGCAATGAGCAGTTCTTC. This sequence encodes CASSVVAQGAGNEQFF.

The rearrangement uses TRBV6-2 or TRBV6-3 and TRBJ2-1, with 10 nucleotides matching TRBD2. With 7 bases clipped from V and 6 bases from J, the junction kept 12 bases outside the gene matches. Germline V gene data show CDR1 as MNHEY and CDR2 as SVGEGT. This CDR3 comprises 16 residues. CDR3 bases: TGTGCCAGCACCATAATACTAGCGGGATGGGTCAATGAGCAGTTCTTC. It encodes CASTIILAGWVNEQFF.

This rearrangement joins TRBV20-1 to TRBJ2-1; D might be TRBD1 (6 bases). The ends were cut back, 3 bases at V and 4 bases at J, with 10 bases in the middle. Germline CDR1 is DFQATT and CDR2 is SNEGSKA (reference sequence). The CDR3 runs 13 residues. The CDR3 reads CSASPGQYNEQFF. CDR3 coding DNA: TGCAGTGCTAGCCCCGGACAGTACAATGAGCAGTTCTTC.

This clone was counted a single time. The rearrangement links TRBV20-1 to TRBJ2-7, with a tentative D call TRBD2 (5 bases). V lost 8 bases, J lost 2 bases, and 16 bases lay in between. This CDR3 has 13 residues. The V gene's germline CDR1 is DFQATT and CDR2 SNEGSKA (reference sequence). As DNA, the CDR3 is TGCAGTTCCGAGGGCGTGAGGGCCTACGAGCAGTACTTC. It encodes CSSEGVRAYEQYF.

This clone was counted ten times or more. This sequence may be a read error, since a much larger clone differs from it by one base. The chain employs TRBV7-2 and TRBJ2-7; TRBD1 agrees at 7 bases. Germline V CDR1 and CDR2: SGHTA, FQGNSA. This CDR3 has 15 residues. CDR3 sequence: CASGLGQDISYEQYF. CDR3 coding DNA: TGTGCCAGCGGCTTAGGACAGGACATCTCTTACGAGCAGTACTTC.

This clone occurred many times. The sample contains more than one DNA sequence encoding this CDR3. V gene TRBV6-1 combines with J gene TRBJ2-7; 8 nucleotides line up with TRBD2. Germline V CDR1 and CDR2: MNHNS, SASEGT. The CDR3 runs 16 residues. The trim removed 7 bases at V and 0 bases at J, leaving 11 bases unmatched. CDR3 sequence: CASNKIAGKSSYEQYF. The CDR3 DNA is TGTGCCAGCAATAAGATAGCGGGGAAAAGCTCCTACGAGCAGTACTTC.